These T cell receptor beta chains were read from a single sample in a study of T cells after yellow fever vaccination. TCRdb used MiXCR to reprocess the 5' RACE reads, holding one entry per CDR3 protein. The sample shows approximately 350,000 distinct CDR3 sequences, approximately 10% of them seen only once. The specimen comprised PBMCs, sampled on the day of the first yellow fever vaccination. These receptors all stem from a man between 18 and 35 years old who received the YFV17D yellow fever vaccine. Each CDR3 is given with its conserved first and last residue. Fields, in order: V gene, CDR3 protein.

>TRBV25-1
CASSEQTGLGNYGYTF
>TRBV11-2
CASSLGTGPFEAFF
>TRBV6-1
CASTSGVNSYEQYF
>TRBV4-3
CASSQDPWETQYF
>TRBV29-1
CSVEYWQGQETQYF
>TRBV30
CAWGVPKPTTIEQYF
>TRBV7-2
CASSPRGGADYGYTF
>TRBV12-3/TRBV12-4
CASTLGLALGELFF
>TRBV5-1
CASSLRTGTQETQYF
>TRBV6-1
CASSELRQTYGYTF
>TRBV10-3
CAIRGAASGGEQYF
>TRBV12-3/TRBV12-4
CASSLSQGAEDQPQHF
>TRBV7-9
CASSLFRGFGNEQFF
>TRBV28
CASTLDMGFLAFF
>TRBV27
CASSFGLAGGPDNEQFF
>TRBV20-1
CSASTGASSYNEQFF
>TRBV27
CASKAGGSPDTQYF
>TRBV7-2
CASSGGGIYGTEAFF
>TRBV20-1
CSAKAVANYGYTF
>TRBV7-2
CASRGGGTDTQYF
>TRBV24-1
CATSDPALFTYEQYF
>TRBV6-1
CASSEPGWGTEAFF
>TRBV5-1
CASSLEGLANYNEQFF
>TRBV12-3/TRBV12-4
CASSLSGEKYF
>TRBV10-3
CAISGAGYEQYF
>TRBV12-3/TRBV12-4
CASSHYRVIGDTQYF
>TRBV29-1
CSVGRVTENYGYTF
>TRBV4-2
CASSQEGAGRFSPQHF
>TRBV5-1
CASSVQDSSNEQFF
>TRBV24-1
CATCPPGVSGNTIYF
>TRBV13
CASSYPLGAGSPLHF
>TRBV20-1
CSATGGANTGELFF